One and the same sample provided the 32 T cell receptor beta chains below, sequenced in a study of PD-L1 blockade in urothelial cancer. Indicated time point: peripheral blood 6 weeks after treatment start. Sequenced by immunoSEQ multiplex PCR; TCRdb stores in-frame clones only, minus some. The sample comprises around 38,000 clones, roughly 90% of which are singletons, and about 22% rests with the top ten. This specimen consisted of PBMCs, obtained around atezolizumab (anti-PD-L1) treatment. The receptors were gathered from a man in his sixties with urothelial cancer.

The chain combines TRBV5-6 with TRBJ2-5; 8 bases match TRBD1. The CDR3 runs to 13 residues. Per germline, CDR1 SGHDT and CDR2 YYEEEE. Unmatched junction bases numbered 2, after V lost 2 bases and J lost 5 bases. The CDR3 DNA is TGTGCCAGCAGCTTTACAGGGGGGGAGACCCAGTACTTC. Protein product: CASSFTGGETQYF.

CDR3: CASSPGGRTNYGYTF. CDR3 sequence (DNA): TGTGCCAGCAGCCCTGGGGGGAGGACTAACTATGGCTACACCTTC. The chain is built from TRBV5-4 and TRBJ1-2, with D possibly being TRBD1 (5 bases). Looked up from germline, CDR1 is SGHNT and CDR2 is YYREEE (reference sequence). The CDR3 consists of 15 residues. V lost 4 bases to trimming and J lost 0 bases, with 13 bases between them.

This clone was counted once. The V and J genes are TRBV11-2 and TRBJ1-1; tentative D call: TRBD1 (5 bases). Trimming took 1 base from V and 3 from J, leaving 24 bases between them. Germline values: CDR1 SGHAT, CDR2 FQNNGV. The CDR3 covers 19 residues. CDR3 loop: CASSLAQVWVGIRYTEAFF. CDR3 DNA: TGTGCCAGCAGCTTAGCACAGGTATGGGTGGGTATACGGTACACTGAAGCTTTCTTT.

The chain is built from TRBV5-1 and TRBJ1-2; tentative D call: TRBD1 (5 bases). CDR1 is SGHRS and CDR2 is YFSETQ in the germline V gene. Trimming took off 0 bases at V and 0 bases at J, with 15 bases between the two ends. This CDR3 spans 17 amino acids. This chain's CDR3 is CASSLGILQGTNYGYTF. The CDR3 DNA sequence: TGCGCCAGCAGCTTGGGTATTCTCCAGGGTACTAACTATGGCTACACCTTC.

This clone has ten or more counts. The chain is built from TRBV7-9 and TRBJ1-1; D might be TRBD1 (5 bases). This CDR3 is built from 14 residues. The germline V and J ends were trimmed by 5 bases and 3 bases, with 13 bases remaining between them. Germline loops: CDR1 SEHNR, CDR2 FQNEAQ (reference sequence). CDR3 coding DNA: TGTGCCAGCAGCCGGGACTTCGGGCACACTGAAGCTTTCTTT. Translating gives CASSRDFGHTEAFF.

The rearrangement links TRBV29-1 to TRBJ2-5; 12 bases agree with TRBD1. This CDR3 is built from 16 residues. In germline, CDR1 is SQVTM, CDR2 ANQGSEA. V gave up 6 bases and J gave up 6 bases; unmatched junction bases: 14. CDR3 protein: CSVGPRDRGRRQTQYF. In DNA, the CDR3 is TGCAGCGTGGGGCCCCGGGACAGGGGGCGCCGGCAGACCCAGTACTTC. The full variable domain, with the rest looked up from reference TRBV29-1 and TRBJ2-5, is SAVISQKPSRDICQRGTSLTIQCQVDSQVTMMFWYRQQPGQSLTLIATANQGSEATYESGFVIDKFPISRPNLTFSTLTVSNMSPEDSSIYLCSVGPRDRGRRQTQYFGPGTRLLVL.

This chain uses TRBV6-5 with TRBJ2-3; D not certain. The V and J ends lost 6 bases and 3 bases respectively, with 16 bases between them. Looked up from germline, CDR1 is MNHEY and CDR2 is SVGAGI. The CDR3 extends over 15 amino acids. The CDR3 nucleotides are TGTGCCAGCAGGCAGTGGAACCCCGGGACAGATACGCAGTATTTT. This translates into CASRQWNPGTDTQYF.

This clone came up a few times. CDR3 loop: CASSPDRGWGNEQFF. The CDR3 nucleotides read TGTGCCAGCAGCCCTGACAGGGGATGGGGCAATGAGCAGTTCTTC. This chain links TRBV7-9 with TRBJ2-1, with TRBD1 identical over 8 bases. The germline V gene has CDR1 SEHNR and CDR2 FQNEAQ (reference sequence). The CDR3 totals 15 residues. V trimming: 5 bases; J trimming: 6 bases; junction bases outside the gene matches: 9.

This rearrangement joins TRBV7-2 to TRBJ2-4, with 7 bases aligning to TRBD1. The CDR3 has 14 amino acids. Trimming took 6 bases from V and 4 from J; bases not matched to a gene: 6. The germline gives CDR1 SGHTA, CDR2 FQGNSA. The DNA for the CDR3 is TGTGCCAGCAGAAAAAGGGACAGTAAAAACATTCAGTACTTC. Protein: CASRKRDSKNIQYF.

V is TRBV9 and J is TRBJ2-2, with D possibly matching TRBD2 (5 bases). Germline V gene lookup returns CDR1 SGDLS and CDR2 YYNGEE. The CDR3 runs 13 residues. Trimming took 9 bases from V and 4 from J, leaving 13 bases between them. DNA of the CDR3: TGTGCCACCTCCAGCGGAGCCACCGGGGAGCTGTTTTTT. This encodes CATSSGATGELFF.

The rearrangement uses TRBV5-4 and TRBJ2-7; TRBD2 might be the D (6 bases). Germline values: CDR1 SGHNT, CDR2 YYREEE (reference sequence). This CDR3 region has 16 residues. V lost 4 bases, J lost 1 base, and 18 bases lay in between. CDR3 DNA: TGTGCCAGCAGCGCGGGGCCAGTCTTGAATTCCTACGAGCAGTACTTC. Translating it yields CASSAGPVLNSYEQYF.

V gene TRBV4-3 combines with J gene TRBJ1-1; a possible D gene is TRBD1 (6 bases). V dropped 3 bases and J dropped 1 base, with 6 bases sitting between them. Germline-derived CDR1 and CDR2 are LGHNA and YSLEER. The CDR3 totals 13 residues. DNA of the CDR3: TGCGCCAGCAGCCAGACAGGGAACACTGAAGCTTTCTTT. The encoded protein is CASSQTGNTEAFF.

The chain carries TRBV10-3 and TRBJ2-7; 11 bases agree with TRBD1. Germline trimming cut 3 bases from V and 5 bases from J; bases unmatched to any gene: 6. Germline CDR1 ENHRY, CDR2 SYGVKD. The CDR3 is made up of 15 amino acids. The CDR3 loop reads CAISEGTGGRNEQYF. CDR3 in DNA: TGTGCCATCAGTGAAGGGACAGGGGGACGTAACGAGCAGTACTTC.

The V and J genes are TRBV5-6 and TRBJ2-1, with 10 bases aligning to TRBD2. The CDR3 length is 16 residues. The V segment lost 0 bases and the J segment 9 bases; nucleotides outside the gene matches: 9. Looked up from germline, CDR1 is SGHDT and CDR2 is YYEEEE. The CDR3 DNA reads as TGTGCCAGCAGCTTGGTGGGTCTAGCGGGAGCCCGTGAGCAGTTCTTC. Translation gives CASSLVGLAGAREQFF.

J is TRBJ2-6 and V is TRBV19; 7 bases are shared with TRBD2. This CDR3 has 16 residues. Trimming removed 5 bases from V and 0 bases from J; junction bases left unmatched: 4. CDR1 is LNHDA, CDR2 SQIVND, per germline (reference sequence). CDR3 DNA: TGTGCCAGTAGTCCAGCGGGACGCTCTGGGGCCAACGTCCTGACTTTC. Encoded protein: CASSPAGRSGANVLTF.

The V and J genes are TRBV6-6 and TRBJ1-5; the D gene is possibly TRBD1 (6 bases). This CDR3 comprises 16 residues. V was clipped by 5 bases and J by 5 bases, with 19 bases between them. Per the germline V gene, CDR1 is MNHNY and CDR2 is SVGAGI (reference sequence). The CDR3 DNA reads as TGTGCCAGCAGTCGGGGAGGGGGTTTCCGGGATCAGCCCCAGCATTTT. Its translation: CASSRGGGFRDQPQHF.

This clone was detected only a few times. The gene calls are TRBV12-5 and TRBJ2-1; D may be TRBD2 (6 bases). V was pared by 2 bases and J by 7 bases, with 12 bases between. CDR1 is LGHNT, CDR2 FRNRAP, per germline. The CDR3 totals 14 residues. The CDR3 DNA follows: TGTGCTAGTGGTTTGCAGGGCGCGGGGAATGAGCAGTTCTTC. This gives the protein CASGLQGAGNEQFF.

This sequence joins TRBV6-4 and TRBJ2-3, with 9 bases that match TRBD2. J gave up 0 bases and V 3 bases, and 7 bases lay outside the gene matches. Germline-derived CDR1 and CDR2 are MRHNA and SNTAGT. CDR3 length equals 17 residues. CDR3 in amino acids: CASSEVSGGTSTDTQYF. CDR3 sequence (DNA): TGTGCCAGCAGTGAGGTTAGCGGGGGAACTAGCACAGATACGCAGTATTTT.

CDR3 in amino acids: CASSLGGGTEAFF. CDR3 in DNA: TGTGCCAGCAGCTTAGGGGGGGGGACTGAAGCTTTCTTT. The J gene is TRBJ1-1, the V gene TRBV7-2; D is perhaps TRBD1 (5 bases). CDR3 length equals 13 residues. Germline values: CDR1 SGHTA, CDR2 FQGNSA. The V gene lost 1 base and the J gene lost 5 bases, with 8 bases spanning the gap.

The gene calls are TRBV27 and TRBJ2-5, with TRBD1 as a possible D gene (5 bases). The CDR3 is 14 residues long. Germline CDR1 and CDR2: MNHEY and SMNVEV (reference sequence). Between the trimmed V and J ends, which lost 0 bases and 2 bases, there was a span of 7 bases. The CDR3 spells CASSLSGAQETQYF. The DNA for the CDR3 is TGTGCCAGCAGTTTATCTGGGGCGCAAGAGACCCAGTACTTC.

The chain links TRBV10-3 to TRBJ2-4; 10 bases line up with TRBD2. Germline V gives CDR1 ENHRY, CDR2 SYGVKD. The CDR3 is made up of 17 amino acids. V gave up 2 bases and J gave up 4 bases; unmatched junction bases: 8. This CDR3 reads CAISESSGGTRKNIQYF. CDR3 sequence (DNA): TGTGCCATCAGTGAGAGTAGCGGGGGGACGAGAAAAAACATTCAGTACTTC.

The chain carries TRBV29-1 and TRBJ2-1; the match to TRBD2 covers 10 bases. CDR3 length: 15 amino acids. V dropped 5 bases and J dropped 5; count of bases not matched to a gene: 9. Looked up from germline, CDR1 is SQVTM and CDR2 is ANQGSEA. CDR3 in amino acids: CSVRVAGGPHNEQFF. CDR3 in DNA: TGCAGCGTTAGGGTAGCGGGGGGACCCCACAATGAGCAGTTCTTC.

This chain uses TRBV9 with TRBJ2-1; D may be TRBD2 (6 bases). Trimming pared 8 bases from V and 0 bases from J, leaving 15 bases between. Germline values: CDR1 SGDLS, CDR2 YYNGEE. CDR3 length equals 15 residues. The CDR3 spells CASSASVNSYNEQFF. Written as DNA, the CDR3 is TGTGCCAGTTCCGCTAGCGTCAACTCCTACAATGAGCAGTTCTTC. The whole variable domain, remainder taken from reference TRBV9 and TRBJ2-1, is DSGVTQTPKHLITATGQRVTLRCSPRSGDLSVYWYQQSLDQGLQFLIQYYNGEERAKGNILERFSAQQFPDLHSELNLSSLELGDSALYFCASSASVNSYNEQFFGPGTRLTVL.

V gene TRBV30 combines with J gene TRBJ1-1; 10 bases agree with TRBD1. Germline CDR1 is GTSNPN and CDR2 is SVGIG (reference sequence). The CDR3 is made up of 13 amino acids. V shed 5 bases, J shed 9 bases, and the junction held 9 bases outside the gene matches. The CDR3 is CAWPPVTGGKAFF. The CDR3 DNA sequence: TGTGCCTGGCCCCCTGTGACAGGGGGCAAAGCTTTCTTT.

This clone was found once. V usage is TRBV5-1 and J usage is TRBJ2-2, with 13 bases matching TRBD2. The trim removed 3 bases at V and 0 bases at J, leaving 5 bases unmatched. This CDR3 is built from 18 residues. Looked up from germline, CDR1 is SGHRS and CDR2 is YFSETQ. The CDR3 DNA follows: TGCGCCAGCAGCTGGACTAGCGGGGGCGACGCGAACACCGGGGAGCTGTTTTTT. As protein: CASSWTSGGDANTGELFF.

The CDR3 sequence is CASTRRSQETQYF. The CDR3 DNA reads TGTGCCAGCACCCGGCGGTCCCAAGAGACCCAGTACTTC. This chain joins TRBV6-5 and TRBJ2-5; D is undetermined. The CDR3 is 13 residues long. V lost 7 bases to trimming and J lost 1 base, with 10 bases between them. Germline-derived CDR1 and CDR2 are MNHEY and SVGAGI.

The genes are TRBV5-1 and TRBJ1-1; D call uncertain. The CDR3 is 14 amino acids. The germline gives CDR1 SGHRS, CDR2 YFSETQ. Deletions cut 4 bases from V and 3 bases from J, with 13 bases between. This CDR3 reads CASSPLSSHTEAFF. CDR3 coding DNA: TGCGCCAGCAGCCCCCTTTCGAGCCACACTGAAGCTTTCTTT.

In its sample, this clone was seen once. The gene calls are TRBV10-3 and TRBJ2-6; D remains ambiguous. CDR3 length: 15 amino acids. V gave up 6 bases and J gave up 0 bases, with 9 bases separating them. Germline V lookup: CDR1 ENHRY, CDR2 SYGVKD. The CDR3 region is CAIRAFGSGANVLTF. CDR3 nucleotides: TGTGCCATCAGGGCATTTGGCTCTGGGGCCAACGTCCTGACTTTC.

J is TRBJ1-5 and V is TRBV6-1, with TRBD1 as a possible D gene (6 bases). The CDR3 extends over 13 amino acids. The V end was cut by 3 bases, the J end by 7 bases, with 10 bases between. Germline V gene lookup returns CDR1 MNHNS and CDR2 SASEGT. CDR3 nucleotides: TGTGCCAGCAGTGATACAGGGTACCAGCCCCAGCATTTT. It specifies CASSDTGYQPQHF.

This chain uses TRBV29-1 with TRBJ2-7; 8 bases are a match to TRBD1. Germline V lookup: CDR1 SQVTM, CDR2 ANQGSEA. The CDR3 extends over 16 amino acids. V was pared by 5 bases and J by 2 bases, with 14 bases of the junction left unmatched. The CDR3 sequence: CSVLSGQVSWPYEQYF. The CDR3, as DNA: TGCAGCGTTCTCTCGGGACAGGTCTCGTGGCCCTACGAGCAGTACTTC.

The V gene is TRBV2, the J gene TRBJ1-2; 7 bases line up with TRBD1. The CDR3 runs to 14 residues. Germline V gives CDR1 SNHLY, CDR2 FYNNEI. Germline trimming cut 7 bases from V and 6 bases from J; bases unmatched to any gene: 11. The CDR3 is CASIFAPGGNGYTF. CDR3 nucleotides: TGTGCCAGCATCTTCGCCCCAGGGGGGAATGGCTACACCTTC.

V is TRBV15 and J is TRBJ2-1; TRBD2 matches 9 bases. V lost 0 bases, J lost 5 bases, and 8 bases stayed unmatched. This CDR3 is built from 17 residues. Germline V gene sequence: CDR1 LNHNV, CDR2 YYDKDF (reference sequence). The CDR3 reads CATSRERTLAGHNEQFF. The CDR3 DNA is TGTGCCACCAGCAGAGAAAGGACGCTAGCGGGACACAATGAGCAGTTCTTC.